The 28 T cell receptor beta chains below come from one sample, sequenced in a study of T cell repertoires in cytomegalovirus infection. TCRdb called the reads again in MiXCR, with one record for every CDR3 protein. The data show about 260,000 distinct CDR3 sequences, around 15% seen once. The sequencing input was PBMCs. The receptors derive from a human donor in good health (CMV status not recorded). Some clones in this sample may be carry-over from other donors' samples.

There are a few counts of this clonotype. This rearrangement joins TRBV20-1 to TRBJ2-3; 10 nucleotides align to TRBD1. This CDR3 comprises 15 residues. Germline values: CDR1 DFQATT, CDR2 SNEGSKA (reference sequence). With V trimmed by 2 bases and J by 2 bases, 4 bases remained unmatched. CDR3: CSARRDRGYTDTQYF. The CDR3 nucleotides read TGCAGTGCTAGAAGGGACAGGGGATACACAGATACGCAGTATTTT.

This clonotype was recorded many times. The DNA for the CDR3 is TGTGCCAGCAGCCAAGATAAGGGAGGGAAACTGTTTTTT. Translation: CASSQDKGGKLFF. This chain uses TRBV4-2 with TRBJ1-4; D not resolved. This CDR3 has 13 amino acids. Germline V gene sequence: CDR1 LGHNA, CDR2 YNFKEQ. Trimming stripped 0 bases from V and 11 bases from J, with 10 bases between.

This clonotype was detected a few times. The CDR3 DNA is TGCAGCGTGCGACAGGGCGGCACAGATACGCAGTATTTT. Protein sequence: CSVRQGGTDTQYF. The V gene is TRBV29-1, the J gene TRBJ2-3; 7 nucleotides align to TRBD1. With V trimmed by 6 bases and J by 1 base, 4 bases remained unmatched. The CDR3 loop spans 13 amino acids. From germline, CDR1 is SQVTM and CDR2 ANQGSEA.

The chain employs TRBV15 and TRBJ2-6; possibly TRBD1 or TRBD2 for D (6 bases each). The V gene lost 0 bases and the J gene lost 3 bases, with 12 bases spanning the gap. Germline assignment: CDR1 LNHNV and CDR2 YYDKDF (reference sequence). The CDR3 extends over 17 amino acids. CDR3: CATSRDRGAGGANVLTF. For the CDR3, the DNA is TGTGCCACCAGCAGAGATAGGGGGGCTGGTGGGGCCAACGTCCTGACTTTC.

The chain recombines TRBV20-1 with TRBJ1-1, with TRBD1 matching over 7 bases. CDR1 and CDR2 (germline): DFQATT, SNEGSKA (reference sequence). CDR3 length: 14 amino acids. V shed 2 bases, J shed 4 bases, and the junction held 7 bases outside the gene matches. The CDR3 DNA reads TGCAGTGCTAGACCCTACAGGGGAAGCACTGAAGCTTTCTTT. Its translation is CSARPYRGSTEAFF.

This clonotype was observed a handful of times. V gene TRBV7-9 combines with J gene TRBJ2-7, with D possibly TRBD1 on 6 matching bases. V lost 4 bases and J 0 bases, leaving 19 bases between the germline ends. Per germline, CDR1 SEHNR and CDR2 FQNEAQ (reference sequence). There are 17 residues in the CDR3. CDR3: CASSYLEGQGFSYEQYF. In DNA, the CDR3 is TGTGCCAGCAGCTACTTGGAAGGGCAGGGGTTCTCCTACGAGCAGTACTTC.

This chain connects TRBV29-1 to TRBJ2-1; a weak D match, TRBD2 (6 bases). The ends were cut back, 4 bases at V and 6 bases at J, with 10 bases in the middle. The CDR3 sequence is 12 residues long. Germline V gives CDR1 SQVTM, CDR2 ANQGSEA. CDR3 loop: CSVVLGGNEQFF. CDR3 coding DNA: TGCAGCGTTGTGTTGGGGGGCAATGAGCAGTTCTTC.

The table lists this clonotype with a few counts. The rearrangement links TRBV20-1 to TRBJ2-1, with D possibly matching TRBD2 (6 bases). The CDR3 covers 15 residues. V gave up 3 bases and J gave up 2 bases, with 14 bases separating them. CDR1 is DFQATT and CDR2 is SNEGSKA in the germline V gene (reference sequence). Here the CDR3 DNA reads TGCAGTGCTAGTCATTCCGCGGGACCCTACAATGAGCAGTTCTTC. Its translation: CSASHSAGPYNEQFF.

This clonotype was found many times. V is TRBV28 and J is TRBJ2-3, with 9 nucleotides matching TRBD2. CDR1 is MDHEN, CDR2 SYDVKM, per germline. The CDR3 is 18 amino acids. V shed 6 bases and J 5 bases; nucleotides not matched to a gene: 18. In DNA form, the CDR3 reads TGTGCCAGCAGCTCACCTGCAAATCGGCGGGAGGGTCGAGATACGCAGTATTTT. This gives the protein CASSSPANRREGRDTQYF.

This clonotype has just a few counts. This chain connects TRBV7-3 to TRBJ2-3; possible D gene TRBD2, 6 bases. The germline gives CDR1 SGHTA, CDR2 FQGTGA. Trimming stripped 8 bases from V and 0 bases from J, with 15 bases between. This CDR3 is built from 15 residues. CDR3 in DNA: TGTGCCAGCGACCCCACGGGGGAAAGCACAGATACGCAGTATTTT. Its protein is CASDPTGESTDTQYF.

This clonotype was seen many times. The V call is TRBV7-9, the J call TRBJ2-7; D tentatively fits TRBD1 or TRBD2 (6 bases each). V lost 5 bases and J 6 bases, leaving 11 bases between the germline ends. Germline assignment: CDR1 SEHNR and CDR2 FQNEAQ (reference sequence). The CDR3 totals 12 residues. CDR3 sequence (DNA): TGTGCCAGCAGCCGGGGGCTACGCGAGCAGTACTTC. Amino acid sequence: CASSRGLREQYF.

This clonotype was recorded at least ten times. The V gene is TRBV7-2, the J gene TRBJ2-1, with D uncertain. The CDR3 runs to 14 residues. Trimming took 0 bases from V and 2 from J, leaving 5 bases between them. Germline V gene sequence: CDR1 SGHTA, CDR2 FQGNSA. Written as DNA, the CDR3 is TGTGCCAGCAGCTTAGCGATCACCTACAATGAGCAGTTCTTC. Translating it yields CASSLAITYNEQFF.

V and J are TRBV20-1 and TRBJ2-5; tentative D call: TRBD2 (6 bases). V dropped 6 bases and J dropped 11 bases, with 22 bases sitting between them. The CDR3 spans 13 residues. Per germline, CDR1 DFQATT and CDR2 SNEGSKA (reference sequence). CDR3 sequence: CSAPRMEGGAQYF. The CDR3 nucleotides read TGCAGTGCGCCCAGAATGGAGGGCGGGGCACAGTACTTC.

This clonotype was found many times. The chain links TRBV7-2 to TRBJ1-4, with D perhaps TRBD1 (5 bases). The CDR3 totals 15 residues. Trimming took off 6 bases at V and 5 bases at J, with 16 bases between the two ends. Germline V gives CDR1 SGHTA, CDR2 FQGNSA. CDR3 in DNA: TGTGCCAGCAGGCCCCTCGGGGGAGGAAATGAAAAACTGTTTTTT. Its protein product is CASRPLGGGNEKLFF. The full variable domain, with the rest looked up from reference TRBV7-2 and TRBJ1-4, is GAGVSQSPSNKVTEKGKDVELRCDPISGHTALYWYRQSLGQGLEFLIYFQGNSAPDKSGLPSDRFSAERTGGSVSTLTIQRTQQEDSAVYLCASRPLGGGNEKLFFGSGTQLSVL.

The rearrangement uses TRBV15 and TRBJ1-6; 7 bases are a match to TRBD1. The length of the CDR3 is 15 residues. The trim removed 0 bases at V and 8 bases at J, leaving 4 bases unmatched. Germline values: CDR1 LNHNV, CDR2 YYDKDF (reference sequence). CDR3 sequence (DNA): TGTGCCACCAGCAGAGATCTTACAGGGGATTCACCCCTCCACTTT. Translated: CATSRDLTGDSPLHF.

In its sample, this clonotype was seen many times. The gene calls are TRBV7-2 and TRBJ2-7; D is unclear. Trimming took 5 bases from V and 2 from J, leaving 19 bases between them. This CDR3 comprises 16 residues. From germline, CDR1 is SGHTA and CDR2 FQGNSA. The CDR3 sequence is CASSPISIGIPYEQYF. The CDR3 DNA is TGTGCCAGCAGCCCCATAAGTATAGGGATCCCCTACGAGCAGTACTTC. The whole variable domain, filled in from reference TRBV7-2 and TRBJ2-7, reads GAGVSQSPSNKVTEKGKDVELRCDPISGHTALYWYRQSLGQGLEFLIYFQGNSAPDKSGLPSDRFSAERTGGSVSTLTIQRTQQEDSAVYLCASSPISIGIPYEQYFGPGTRLTVT.

The rearrangement uses TRBV18 and TRBJ2-4; 9 bases map to TRBD1. Germline CDR1 and CDR2: KGHSH and LQKENI. The CDR3 spans 14 residues. The V segment lost 8 bases and the J segment 5 bases; nucleotides outside the gene matches: 7. The CDR3 sequence: CASRWTGAENIQYF. The CDR3 DNA reads TGTGCCAGCAGGTGGACAGGGGCTGAAAACATTCAGTACTTC.

This clonotype was counted at least ten times. This chain joins TRBV7-2 and TRBJ2-5; no firm D call. The CDR3 runs to 13 residues. Germline V gene data show CDR1 as SGHTA and CDR2 as FQGNSA. The ends were cut back, 1 base at V and 2 bases at J, with 5 bases in the middle. The CDR3 coding sequence is TGTGCCAGCAGCTTAGTTGAGCAAGAGACCCAGTACTTC. Its translation: CASSLVEQETQYF.

This clonotype occurred many times. This chain links TRBV7-6 with TRBJ2-5; TRBD1 or TRBD2 may be the D gene (5 bases each). The CDR3 runs 15 residues. V dropped 5 bases and J dropped 4 bases, with 17 bases sitting between them. The germline V gene has CDR1 SGHVS and CDR2 FNYEAQ. For the CDR3, the DNA is TGTGCCAGCAGCCTTGAGAGGGGTAGGCGAGAGACCCAGTACTTC. It codes for CASSLERGRRETQYF.

This clonotype was recorded a few times. The chain is built from TRBV6-5 and TRBJ2-2; 11 bases match TRBD2. The CDR3 has 14 amino acids. Germline lookup yields CDR1 MNHEY and CDR2 SVGAGI. Trimming removed 7 bases from V and 7 bases from J; junction bases left unmatched: 5. The CDR3 loop reads CASTLAGGVGELFF. DNA for the CDR3: TGTGCCAGCACGCTAGCGGGAGGCGTCGGGGAGCTGTTTTTT.

This clonotype was observed many times. V usage is TRBV11-2 and J usage is TRBJ2-1; perhaps TRBD1 as D (6 bases). Trimming stripped 1 base from V and 5 bases from J, with 15 bases between. The CDR3 has 16 amino acids. Germline-derived CDR1 and CDR2 are SGHAT and FQNNGV. CDR3 in amino acids: CASSLGTGTLNNEQFF. The CDR3, as DNA: TGTGCCAGCAGCTTAGGCACCGGGACATTGAACAATGAGCAGTTCTTC.

This clonotype was picked up a small number of times. This chain uses TRBV20-1 with TRBJ2-1; 11 nucleotides align to TRBD2. V was pared by 8 bases and J by 5 bases, with 20 bases of the junction left unmatched. Germline V CDR1 and CDR2: DFQATT, SNEGSKA (reference sequence). There are 18 residues in the CDR3. The CDR3 loop reads CSTAGVAGGPALDNEQFF. In DNA form, the CDR3 reads TGCAGTACCGCGGGGGTAGCGGGAGGGCCGGCTCTGGACAATGAGCAGTTCTTC.

At least ten counts were recorded for this clonotype. For the CDR3, the DNA is TGTGCCAGCAGCGAGGGACTAGCGGGAATAGGGGAGACCCAGTACTTC. Protein: CASSEGLAGIGETQYF. The chain carries TRBV28 and TRBJ2-5; 13 bases match TRBD2. This CDR3 has 16 amino acids. CDR1 is MDHEN and CDR2 is SYDVKM in the germline V gene. With 6 bases clipped from V and 5 bases from J, the junction kept 9 bases outside the gene matches.

This clonotype was found many times. The chain joins TRBV28 to TRBJ1-5; D gene unclear. Trimming pared 10 bases from V and 7 bases from J, leaving 17 bases between. The CDR3 consists of 13 residues. Germline V lookup: CDR1 MDHEN, CDR2 SYDVKM. The CDR3 region has the DNA TGTGCCACCACACCAGGTTCTGGGCAGCCCCAGCATTTT. Translated, it gives CATTPGSGQPQHF.

This clonotype was counted a few times. CDR3 coding DNA: TGTGCCAGCAGCTGGACAGACACTGAAGCTTTCTTT. Its translation: CASSWTDTEAFF. The J gene is TRBJ1-1, the V gene TRBV7-9, with TRBD1 as a possible D gene (6 bases). This CDR3 has 12 residues. Trimming pared 4 bases from V and 3 bases from J, leaving 6 bases between. Germline CDR1 SEHNR, CDR2 FQNEAQ (reference sequence).

This clonotype was seen at least ten times. V usage is TRBV7-2 and J usage is TRBJ2-1, with 16 nucleotides matching TRBD2. This CDR3 has 17 amino acids. Trimming cost V 4 bases and J 9 bases; bases outside gene matches: 9. Germline V gives CDR1 SGHTA, CDR2 FQGNSA. This chain's CDR3 is CASSYPGLAGGHGEQFF. The DNA of the CDR3 is TGTGCCAGCAGCTACCCGGGACTAGCGGGAGGGCACGGTGAGCAGTTCTTC.

This clonotype was found many times. The gene calls are TRBV29-1 and TRBJ2-3; 8 bases are a match to TRBD1. Germline assignment: CDR1 SQVTM and CDR2 ANQGSEA. This CDR3 has 13 residues. The V segment lost 3 bases and the J segment 4 bases; nucleotides outside the gene matches: 3. CDR3 protein: CSVDTQGADTQYF. The CDR3 bases are TGCAGCGTTGATACACAGGGGGCAGATACGCAGTATTTT.

This clonotype was counted many times. The chain combines TRBV7-2 with TRBJ2-1; 13 positions agree with TRBD2. CDR3 size: 19 residues. Germline values: CDR1 SGHTA, CDR2 FQGNSA. J lost 2 bases, V lost 5 bases, and 12 bases had no gene match. Here the CDR3 DNA reads TGTGCCAGCAGCAACCTTGGACTAGCGGGAGCGAGCCCCTACAATGAGCAGTTCTTC. Protein product: CASSNLGLAGASPYNEQFF.